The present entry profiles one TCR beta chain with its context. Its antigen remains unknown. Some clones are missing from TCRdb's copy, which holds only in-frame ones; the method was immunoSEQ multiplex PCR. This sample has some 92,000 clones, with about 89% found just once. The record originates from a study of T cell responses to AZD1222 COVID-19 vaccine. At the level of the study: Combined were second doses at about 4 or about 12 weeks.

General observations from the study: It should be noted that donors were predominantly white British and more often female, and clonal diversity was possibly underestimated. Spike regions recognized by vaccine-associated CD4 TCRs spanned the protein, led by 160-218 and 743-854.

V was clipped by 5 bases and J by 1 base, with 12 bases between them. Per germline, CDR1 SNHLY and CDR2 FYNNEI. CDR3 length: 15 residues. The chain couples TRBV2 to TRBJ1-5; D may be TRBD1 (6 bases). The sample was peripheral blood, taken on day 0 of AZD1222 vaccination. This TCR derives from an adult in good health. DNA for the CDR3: TGTGCCAGCAGTACAGGGCTAAGAAGCAATCAGCCCCAGCATTTT. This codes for CASSTGLRSNQPQHF.